This T cell receptor (beta chain) was sequenced during a study of CD8 T cells in ankylosing spondylitis. In TCRdb, the 5' RACE reads were re-called with MiXCR into one record per CDR3 protein. The sample shows around 490,000 distinct CDR3 sequences, less than 6% of them seen only once. This clonotype appeared a few times. Its antigen is unknown. Overall study findings and caveats: Prior work had noted some motif variants in reactive arthritis blood and synovial fluid. Reportedly, disease-linked clones are significantly enriched in ankylosing spondylitis patients' matched synovial fluid. Relatively rare in peripheral blood, disease-linked clones were also CD8+. A TCR beta motif of 7 to 9 highly homologous variants seemed to mark ankylosing spondylitis blood.

This CDR3 comprises 15 residues. Trimming removed 3 bases at V and 6 bases at J, with 14 bases between. CDR1 is SNHLY and CDR2 is FYNNEI in the germline V gene. This TCR was sampled from a male donor with ankylosing spondylitis. The chain uses TRBV2 and TRBJ2-2; D uncertain. Sequenced sample: blood, either unsorted or a sorted T cell fraction (not recorded which). CDR3: CASSELGPKAGELFF. The CDR3 nucleotides read TGTGCCAGCAGTGAGCTCGGTCCGAAAGCCGGGGAGCTGTTTTTT.